The 30 T cell receptor beta chains below come from one sample, sequenced in a study of liver allograft versus peripheral blood T cells. In the study overall: The authors compared T cell receptor repertoires in transplanted livers with those in the peripheral blood of recipients.

TCRdb recomputed calls from the reads with MiXCR, one row per CDR3 protein. Of over 9,000 distinct CDR3 sequences in the sample, roughly 26% are singletons; the top ten hold roughly 8.7%. Receptors were obtained from a human patient who had a liver transplant. Some T cells may be transferred from the graft donor.

This clonotype appeared a few times. CDR3 in DNA: TGCAGTGCTGTCCAACCCGACAGGGCTTTTTTTAGCAATCAGCCCCAGCATTTT. This sequence encodes CSAVQPDRAFFSNQPQHF. This rearrangement joins TRBV20-1 to TRBJ1-5; 7 bases agree with TRBD1. Trimming at V came to 5 bases and at J to 0 bases, leaving 16 bases not matched to a gene. This CDR3 contains 18 residues. CDR1 is DFQATT and CDR2 is SNEGSKA in the germline V gene (reference sequence).

This clonotype was seen a few times. V usage is TRBV9 and J usage is TRBJ2-3, with 13 nucleotides matching TRBD2. Germline V gene data show CDR1 as SGDLS and CDR2 as YYNGEE. CDR3 length: 18 amino acids. V was clipped by 0 bases and J by 3 bases; unmatched bases: 7. In DNA form, the CDR3 reads TGTGCCAGCAGCGTAGGTCGAGGGGGACTAGCGGGAACAGATACGCAGTATTTT. Encoded protein: CASSVGRGGLAGTDTQYF.

A remark on this clonotype: A much larger clone is a single base away; this may be a read error. CDR3: CASSVGGQWDEQCF. The DNA for the CDR3 is TGTGCCAGCAGTGTAGGGGGACAGTGGGACGAGCAGTGCTTC. The rearrangement links TRBV6-1 to TRBJ2-7; 7 bases line up with TRBD1. The CDR3 length is 14 residues. CDR1 is MNHNS, CDR2 SASEGT, per germline.

This clonotype was found many times. The chain couples TRBV19 to TRBJ2-5; no clear D gene. V was clipped by 8 bases and J by 1 base, with 8 bases between them. This CDR3 is built from 12 residues. CDR1 and CDR2 from the germline V gene are LNHDA and SQIVND (reference sequence). The chain's CDR3 is CASGVPQETQYF. CDR3 bases: TGTGCCAGTGGGGTCCCCCAAGAGACCCAGTACTTC.

This clonotype counts as medium-sized (0.01 to 0.1%). This sequence joins TRBV24-1 and TRBJ1-3; 8 bases match TRBD1. The germline CDR1 and CDR2 sequences are KGHDR and SFDVKD. Germline trimming cut 3 bases from V and 4 bases from J; bases unmatched to any gene: 4. The CDR3 has 15 residues. CDR3 sequence reads: CATSDRTGIGNTIYF. The CDR3 DNA sequence: TGTGCCACCAGTGATCGGACAGGGATAGGAAACACCATATATTTT.

This clonotype is medium-sized in the sample. The genes are TRBV9 and TRBJ2-2; tentative D call: TRBD1 (6 bases). Germline V gene lookup returns CDR1 SGDLS and CDR2 YYNGEE. V was shortened by 1 base and J by 6 bases, with 7 bases between the two germline ends. CDR3 size: 13 residues. In nucleotides, the CDR3 is TGTGCCAGCAGCGTAACAGGGTCCGGGGAGCTGTTTTTT. It codes for CASSVTGSGELFF.

About this clonotype itself: The CDR3 ends on some other residue instead of the conserved phenylalanine or tryptophan, so this is likely a read error. V usage is TRBV7-2 and J usage is TRBJ2-2, with D possibly matching TRBD2 (7 bases). The germline V gene has CDR1 SGHTA and CDR2 FQGNSA. V was trimmed by 5 bases and J by 6 bases, leaving 16 bases between them. The CDR3 is 15 residues long. Here the CDR3 reads CASSPRGGSSGELFI. Here the CDR3 DNA reads TGTGCCAGCAGCCCGAGGGGGGGCTCATCCGGGGAGCTGTTTATT.

The table lists this clonotype with a count of one. A much larger clone lies a single base off, so this may be a read error. The V call is TRBV6-6, the J call TRBJ1-5; TRBD1 agrees at 7 bases. The CDR3 consists of 15 residues. The germline CDR1 and CDR2 sequences are MNHNY and SVGAGI (reference sequence). CDR3 in DNA: TGTGTCAGCACCCCGGGACAGCTTAGCAATCAGCCCCAGCATTTT. It codes for CVSTPGQLSNQPQHF.

This clonotype was found a few times. The gene calls are TRBV5-6 and TRBJ1-6; D is ambiguous. The V end lost 0 bases, the J end lost 0 bases, and 7 bases lay between the germline ends. CDR3 length: 16 residues. Per the germline V gene, CDR1 is SGHDT and CDR2 is YYEEEE. The chain's CDR3 is CASSLVDHSYNSPLHF. CDR3 nucleotide sequence: TGTGCCAGCAGCTTGGTGGACCACTCCTATAATTCACCCCTCCACTTT. The full variable domain, with the rest looked up from reference TRBV5-6 and TRBJ1-6, is DAGVTQSPTHLIKTRGQQVTLRCSPKSGHDTVSWYQQALGQGPQFIFQYYEEEERQRGNFPDRFSGHQFPNYSSELNVNALLLGDSALYLCASSLVDHSYNSPLHFGNGTRLTVT.

This clonotype counts as medium-sized (0.01 to 0.1%). The chain links TRBV29-1 to TRBJ2-7, with TRBD1 identical over 7 bases. Trimming removed 6 bases from V and 3 bases from J; junction bases left unmatched: 8. CDR3 length equals 13 residues. Per germline, CDR1 SQVTM and CDR2 ANQGSEA. DNA for the CDR3: TGCAGCGTCACCCGACAGGGCGTCTACGAGCAGTACTTC. Translation gives CSVTRQGVYEQYF.

This clonotype was found many times. The V gene is TRBV24-1, the J gene TRBJ2-5; D perhaps matches TRBD1 (6 bases). Trimming pared 2 bases from V and 5 bases from J, leaving 20 bases between. Germline assignment: CDR1 KGHDR and CDR2 SFDVKD. This CDR3 is built from 17 residues. CDR3 sequence (DNA): TGTGCCACCAGTGATTCGGTCCCGGGACAACCAAGGGAGACCCAGTACTTC. Amino acids: CATSDSVPGQPRETQYF.

This chain connects TRBV18 to TRBJ1-1; no clear D gene. The germline V and J ends were trimmed by 3 bases and 1 base, with 6 bases remaining between them. CDR1 and CDR2 from the germline V gene are KGHSH and LQKENI. The CDR3 runs to 13 residues. CDR3 DNA sequence: TGTGCCAGCTCACCCCAGAGGAACACTGAAGCTTTCTTT. It specifies CASSPQRNTEAFF.

In this sample, this clonotype is medium-sized. The V call is TRBV6-1, the J call TRBJ2-2; 9 positions agree with TRBD2. V gave up 7 bases and J gave up 8 bases; unmatched junction bases: 11. The CDR3 spans 15 residues. Germline CDR1 MNHNS, CDR2 SASEGT. The CDR3 loop reads CASILSSGMTGELFF. The CDR3 coding sequence is TGTGCCAGCATTCTGTCTAGCGGGATGACTGGGGAGCTGTTTTTT.

This sequence joins TRBV9 and TRBJ1-1, with no clear D. V was trimmed by 10 bases and J by 4 bases, leaving 17 bases between them. The CDR3 covers 13 residues. Germline CDR1 is SGDLS and CDR2 is YYNGEE. The CDR3 region has the DNA TGTGCCGTCGTGCCAGGTCGGTCCACTGAAGCTTTCTTT. It codes for CAVVPGRSTEAFF.

This clonotype is deemed medium-sized. This chain joins TRBV6-1 and TRBJ1-1; the match to TRBD1 covers 9 bases. CDR1 is MNHNS, CDR2 SASEGT, per germline. V gave up 0 bases and J gave up 4 bases; unmatched junction bases: 9. The CDR3 consists of 17 residues. CDR3 loop: CASSEAGTGISGTEAFF. Here the CDR3 DNA reads TGTGCCAGCAGTGAAGCTGGGACAGGGATTTCGGGCACTGAAGCTTTCTTT.

This clonotype was counted between two and nine times. The chain's CDR3 is CSAPSRQTEAFF. Here the CDR3 DNA reads TGCAGTGCTCCATCTAGACAGACTGAAGCTTTCTTT. The chain is built from TRBV20-1 and TRBJ1-1; possible D gene TRBD1, 5 bases. V lost 5 bases to trimming and J lost 5 bases, with 12 bases between them. Germline CDR1 is DFQATT and CDR2 is SNEGSKA (reference sequence). This CDR3 is built from 12 residues.

By share, this clonotype counts as medium-sized. This chain uses TRBV30 with TRBJ1-2, with a weak D call TRBD1 (5 bases). The V end lost 0 bases, the J end lost 4 bases, and 15 bases lay between the germline ends. The CDR3 runs 15 residues. CDR1 GTSNPN and CDR2 SVGIG come from the germline V gene (reference sequence). CDR3 coding DNA: TGTGCCTGGAGTGTACTGTCGCAGGGAGGCTATGGCTACACCTTC. Its translation: CAWSVLSQGGYGYTF.

The rearrangement uses TRBV12-3 or TRBV12-4 and TRBJ2-1, with 8 bases aligning to TRBD1. The CDR3 is made up of 15 amino acids. Unmatched junction bases numbered 15, after V lost 4 bases and J lost 13 bases. The CDR3 loop is CASSSRHFGQGRQFF. CDR3 in DNA: TGTGCCAGCAGTTCCAGACACTTCGGACAGGGACGTCAGTTCTTC.

This clonotype was counted a few times. The chain has TRBV6-6 and TRBJ2-5; 7 nucleotides line up with TRBD1. V lost 6 bases to trimming and J lost 0 bases; unmatched junction nucleotides: 4. The CDR3 runs to 14 residues. Germline V gene data show CDR1 as MNHNY and CDR2 as SVGAGI (reference sequence). The CDR3 bases are TGTGCCAGCAGGGGACAGCCATACCAAGAGACCCAGTACTTC. This translates into CASRGQPYQETQYF.

This clonotype was counted many times. The chain employs TRBV28 and TRBJ2-7, with D possibly being TRBD2 (6 bases). CDR1 and CDR2 (germline): MDHEN, SYDVKM. V was clipped by 5 bases and J by 0 bases, with 17 bases between them. The CDR3 is 16 residues long. The CDR3 reads CASSPFGGGSSYEQYF. The DNA of the CDR3 is TGTGCCAGCAGTCCTTTTGGGGGAGGAAGCTCCTACGAGCAGTACTTC.

The chain couples TRBV5-1 to TRBJ2-2, with D perhaps matching TRBD2 (6 bases). Trimming took off 7 bases at V and 4 bases at J, with 14 bases between the two ends. The CDR3 consists of 14 residues. Germline lookup yields CDR1 SGHRS and CDR2 YFSETQ. The CDR3 bases are TGCGCCAGCGTCGAGCAGGGAGGCACCGGGGAGCTGTTTTTT. Its translation: CASVEQGGTGELFF.

This clonotype has a single count. The gene calls are TRBV30 and TRBJ1-1; D remains ambiguous. The CDR3 is 11 residues long. Trimming stripped 2 bases from V and 0 bases from J, with 1 base between. In germline, CDR1 is GTSNPN, CDR2 SVGIG (reference sequence). Here the CDR3 reads CAWSLNTEAFF. CDR3 nucleotide sequence: TGTGCCTGGAGTCTGAACACTGAAGCTTTCTTT.

The chain is built from TRBV20-1 and TRBJ2-3; 15 bases are a match to TRBD2. The V gene end was trimmed by 6 bases and the J gene end by 3 bases; junction bases not matched to a gene: 4. The CDR3 runs to 15 residues. Germline V lookup: CDR1 DFQATT, CDR2 SNEGSKA (reference sequence). CDR3 in amino acids: CSAPGTSGRTDTQYF. The CDR3 nucleotides are TGCAGTGCACCTGGGACTAGCGGGAGGACAGATACGCAGTATTTT.

This chain joins TRBV20-1 and TRBJ2-1; D is unresolved. Trimming stripped 0 bases from V and 0 bases from J, with 9 bases between. The CDR3 is made up of 15 amino acids. Germline V lookup: CDR1 DFQATT, CDR2 SNEGSKA (reference sequence). The CDR3 region has the DNA TGCAGTGCTAGAGACCAGGTTAGCTCCTACAATGAGCAGTTCTTC. Its translation is CSARDQVSSYNEQFF.

This clonotype was seen many times. The chain recombines TRBV28 with TRBJ1-5; the match to TRBD1 covers 8 bases. Per germline, CDR1 MDHEN and CDR2 SYDVKM. This CDR3 comprises 15 residues. V dropped 5 bases and J dropped 4; count of bases not matched to a gene: 7. The CDR3 spells CASSKYRGVNQPQHF. Here the CDR3 DNA reads TGTGCCAGCAGTAAGTACAGGGGGGTTAATCAGCCCCAGCATTTT.

This clonotype has a handful of counts. The chain is built from TRBV12-3 or TRBV12-4 and TRBJ1-3; D remains ambiguous. This CDR3 spans 14 amino acids. V was shortened by 6 bases and J by 5 bases, with 14 bases between the two germline ends. The CDR3 is CASRHQRLRNTIYF. DNA of the CDR3: TGTGCCAGCAGGCATCAGAGACTGAGAAACACCATATATTTT.

In the case of this clonotype: Since a much larger clone is just one base distant, this may be a read error. The chain is built from TRBV6-5 and TRBJ2-7; TRBD1 aligns across 10 bases. The germline V gene encodes CDR1 MNHEY and CDR2 SVGAGI. This CDR3 is 16 amino acids long. The CDR3 DNA reads as TGTACCAGCAGAAGACAGGGGGCGCGTAACTTCTTCGAGCAGTACTTC. Translating gives CTSRRQGARNFFEQYF.

This clonotype occurred a few times. V is TRBV20-1 and J is TRBJ2-3, with D perhaps matching TRBD1 (5 bases). V lost 4 bases, J lost 2 bases, and 13 bases lay in between. Per the germline V gene, CDR1 is DFQATT and CDR2 is SNEGSKA (reference sequence). The CDR3 loop spans 14 amino acids. CDR3 DNA sequence: TGCAGTGCTAAGGTCGCAGGGAACACAGATACGCAGTATTTT. Translated, it gives CSAKVAGNTDTQYF.

This clonotype was counted a few times. CDR3 in amino acids: CSARVGREGGEQFF. For the CDR3, the DNA is TGCAGTGCTAGAGTCGGGAGGGAAGGTGGCGAGCAGTTCTTC. V is TRBV20-1 and J is TRBJ2-1; 8 bases fit TRBD2. J lost 10 bases, V lost 1 base, and 9 bases had no gene match. CDR1 is DFQATT and CDR2 is SNEGSKA in the germline V gene (reference sequence). The CDR3 is made up of 14 amino acids.

The rearrangement uses TRBV20-1 and TRBJ1-2; no definite D call. Germline CDR1 DFQATT, CDR2 SNEGSKA (reference sequence). Trimming removed 8 bases from V and 8 bases from J, with 6 bases in between. The CDR3 consists of 8 residues. CDR3 nucleotide sequence: TGCAGTCCCAGGGGCTACACCTTC. Encoded protein: CSPRGYTF.